The next 29 T cell receptor beta chains were all read from a single sample in a study of CD8 T cells in ankylosing spondylitis (dated by TCRdb to about 2017). Libraries were constructed by 5' RACE. The sample was run on an Illumina HiSeq 2500. TCRdb's own reprocessing of the public reads used fastp at Q25 and MiXCR and kept productive beta chains. Each entry merges the rows of one CDR3 protein and shows their most common DNA and genes. The sample includes approximately 200,000 distinct CDR3 sequences, with over 10% observed a single time. The leading ten clones occupy 9.5% to 12% of the sample. Material: blood, either unsorted or a sorted T cell fraction (not recorded which). All receptors derive from a female donor with ankylosing spondylitis or in good health (not recorded which).

This clonotype was detected many times. The CDR3 nucleotides are TGTGCCAGCAGCTGGATGAGGACTGAAGCTTTCTTT. This translates into CASSWMRTEAFF. The chain uses TRBV11-2 and TRBJ1-1; D gene ambiguous. V lost 4 bases and J lost 5, with 8 bases in between. The CDR3 has 12 amino acids. The germline CDR1 and CDR2 sequences are SGHAT and FQNNGV.

Many counts were recorded for this clonotype. The chain has TRBV5-1 and TRBJ2-7, with 7 bases lining up with TRBD1. Germline CDR1 and CDR2: SGHRS and YFSETQ. This CDR3 region has 14 residues. V was clipped by 2 bases and J by 3 bases; unmatched bases: 5. CDR3 bases: TGCGCCAGCAGCTTCGGACAGGCGGGCTACGAGCAGTACTTC. It yields the protein CASSFGQAGYEQYF.

This clonotype was seen repeatedly, ten times or more. V and J are TRBV5-8 and TRBJ2-1; D call uncertain. Germline V gene sequence: CDR1 SGHTS, CDR2 YDEGEE. Trimming took off 1 base at V and 2 bases at J, with 10 bases between the two ends. The CDR3 sequence is 15 residues long. The CDR3 sequence: CASSLLAAAYNEQFF. The CDR3, as DNA: TGTGCCAGCAGCTTGCTTGCGGCCGCCTACAATGAGCAGTTCTTC.

This clonotype appeared many times. The chain links TRBV21-1 to TRBJ2-1; TRBD1, the D gene given by the table, was not confirmed from the DNA. TRBV21-1 is marked as a pseudogene. The CDR3 runs to 14 residues. The DNA for the CDR3 is TGTGCCAGCACCGACCAATTACCCCGGGACAGACGGTTCTTC. This codes for CASTDQLPRDRRFF.

The rearrangement uses TRBV19 and TRBJ2-1; the match to TRBD1 covers 8 bases. Germline-derived CDR1 and CDR2 are LNHDA and SQIVND (reference sequence). V was clipped by 1 base and J by 4 bases; unmatched bases: 3. CDR3 size: 15 residues. In DNA, the CDR3 is TGTGCCAGTAGTATAGCCAGGGGGCCTTACAATGAGCAGTTCTTC. It translates to CASSIARGPYNEQFF.

In this sample, this clonotype turned up many times. V usage is TRBV20-1 and J usage is TRBJ1-1; D remains unclear. V lost 1 base to trimming and J lost 0 bases, with 12 bases between them. CDR1 and CDR2 (germline): DFQATT, SNEGSKA (reference sequence). The CDR3 runs 15 residues. CDR3 residues: CSARVGRNMNTEAFF. The CDR3 bases are TGCAGTGCTAGAGTCGGACGGAACATGAACACTGAAGCTTTCTTT.

In this sample, this clonotype turned up a few times. V and J are TRBV9 and TRBJ1-5; D not resolved. CDR1 and CDR2 from the germline V gene are SGDLS and YYNGEE. Deletions cut 0 bases from V and 6 bases from J, with 7 bases between. CDR3 length: 13 residues. The CDR3 nucleotides are TGTGCCAGCAGCGTAGATGGGTTTCAGCCCCAGCATTTT. Its protein is CASSVDGFQPQHF.

The sample holds many counts of this clonotype. The chain has TRBV4-1 and TRBJ1-5; 7 bases match TRBD1. Germline loops: CDR1 MGHRA, CDR2 YSYEKL. V was clipped by 3 bases and J by 3 bases; unmatched bases: 5. The CDR3 has 15 residues. The CDR3 sequence: CASSQVQGDNQPQHF. Written as DNA, the CDR3 is TGCGCCAGCAGCCAGGTTCAGGGGGACAATCAGCCCCAGCATTTT.

This clonotype was seen at least ten times. This chain connects TRBV4-3 to TRBJ1-2, with D possibly TRBD1 on 6 matching bases. Trimming pared 1 base from V and 5 bases from J, leaving 17 bases between. The CDR3 runs to 16 residues. Germline V lookup: CDR1 LGHNA, CDR2 YSLEER. CDR3 sequence: CASSQAAGVAEYGYTF. Written as DNA, the CDR3 is TGCGCCAGCAGCCAAGCAGCAGGGGTAGCGGAATATGGCTACACCTTC.

As to this clonotype: A much bigger clone sits one base away, suggesting this may be a read error. V is TRBV28 and J is TRBJ2-7, with 7 bases aligning to TRBD1. The CDR3 has 13 residues. Germline CDR1 is MDHEN and CDR2 is SYDVKM. V lost 4 bases, J lost 2 bases, and 2 bases stayed unmatched. The CDR3 here is CASSWDSPYEQYF. CDR3 nucleotides: TGTGCCAGCAGTTGGGACAGCCCCTACGAGCAGTACTTC.

The chain links TRBV9 to TRBJ1-1; 10 nucleotides align to TRBD1. This CDR3 spans 15 amino acids. Germline CDR1 SGDLS, CDR2 YYNGEE. After removal of 4 bases from V and 4 bases from J, the junction contained 7 bases not matched to a gene. The CDR3 reads CASSPDRGLGTEAFF. The CDR3 region has the DNA TGTGCCAGCAGCCCCGACAGGGGGCTGGGCACTGAAGCTTTCTTT. Variable domain in full (rest from reference TRBV9 and TRBJ1-1): DSGVTQTPKHLITATGQRVTLRCSPRSGDLSVYWYQQSLDQGLQFLIQYYNGEERAKGNILERFSAQQFPDLHSELNLSSLELGDSALYFCASSPDRGLGTEAFFGQGTRLTVV.

This clonotype was observed a few times. This rearrangement joins TRBV11-2 to TRBJ2-7; 7 bases are a match to TRBD1. The germline V gene encodes CDR1 SGHAT and CDR2 FQNNGV. This CDR3 is 14 amino acids long. V lost 5 bases, J lost 8 bases, and 12 bases stayed unmatched. For the CDR3, the DNA is TGTGCCAGCAGCCCCCCCGGACAGGCCTATCAGCAGTACTTC. Translating it yields CASSPPGQAYQQYF.

The table lists this clonotype with many counts. The V call is TRBV6-1, the J call TRBJ2-3; TRBD1 matches at 10 bases. J gave up 3 bases and V 5 bases, and 5 bases lay outside the gene matches. Germline V gene lookup returns CDR1 MNHNS and CDR2 SASEGT. This CDR3 comprises 15 residues. CDR3 protein: CASSPGQGLTDTQYF. CDR3 sequence (DNA): TGTGCCAGCAGTCCGGGACAGGGGTTGACAGATACGCAGTATTTT.

This clonotype was seen repeatedly, ten times or more. The chain uses TRBV7-9 and TRBJ2-3, with 12 bases lining up with TRBD2. V lost 5 bases, J lost 3 bases, and 6 bases stayed unmatched. The CDR3 length is 16 residues. Germline lookup yields CDR1 SEHNR and CDR2 FQNEAQ (reference sequence). Here the CDR3 DNA reads TGTGCCAGCAGCACATGGACTAGCGGGAATACAGATACGCAGTATTTT. Translation: CASSTWTSGNTDTQYF.

This clonotype occurred many times. V is TRBV12-3 or TRBV12-4 and J is TRBJ1-2; 7 nucleotides match TRBD1. J lost 2 bases, V lost 8 bases, and 5 bases had no gene match. This CDR3 is 13 amino acids long. The CDR3 protein is CASGGTDNYGYTF. Here the CDR3 DNA reads TGTGCCAGCGGGGGGACAGACAACTATGGCTACACCTTC.

The CDR3 sequence is CASRAGGGSYEQYF. The CDR3, as DNA: TGCGCCAGCAGAGCAGGTGGGGGCTCCTACGAGCAGTACTTC. V and J are TRBV5-1 and TRBJ2-7; D tentatively fits TRBD1 or TRBD2 (5 bases each). Germline CDR1 reads SGHRS; CDR2 reads YFSETQ. V lost 5 bases and J lost 0, with 12 bases in between. This CDR3 has 14 amino acids. Full variable domain (outside the CDR3, taken from reference TRBV5-1 and TRBJ2-7): KAGVTQTPRYLIKTRGQQVTLSCSPISGHRSVSWYQQTPGQGLQFLFEYFSETQRNKGNFPGRFSGRQFSNSRSEMNVSTLELGDSALYLCASRAGGGSYEQYFGPGTRLTVT.

This clonotype was recorded many times. The rearrangement joins TRBV7-9 to TRBJ1-3, with D perhaps TRBD1 (5 bases). The CDR3 totals 12 residues. Trimming took off 5 bases at V and 5 bases at J, with 7 bases between the two ends. Germline-derived CDR1 and CDR2 are SEHNR and FQNEAQ (reference sequence). The DNA for the CDR3 is TGTGCCAGCAGCGTGGACAGAAACACCATATATTTT. The encoded protein is CASSVDRNTIYF.

This clonotype was recorded at least ten times. The chain combines TRBV10-3 with TRBJ2-1; 8 positions agree with TRBD2. The trim removed 0 bases at V and 5 bases at J, leaving 9 bases unmatched. Germline V gene data show CDR1 as ENHRY and CDR2 as SYGVKD. The CDR3 runs 17 residues. The CDR3 nucleotides read TGTGCCATCAGTGAGTCGAACACCGGGACTAGGCACAATGAGCAGTTCTTC. This sequence encodes CAISESNTGTRHNEQFF.

The V call is TRBV7-2, the J call TRBJ2-2, with 7 bases fitting TRBD2. V dropped 5 bases and J dropped 6; count of bases not matched to a gene: 12. Germline CDR1 SGHTA, CDR2 FQGNSA. This CDR3 has 16 amino acids. CDR3 in amino acids: CASSPLSASGPGELFF. CDR3 nucleotides: TGTGCCAGCAGCCCTCTGTCAGCTAGCGGTCCCGGGGAGCTGTTTTTT.

In this sample, this clonotype turned up many times. The CDR3 loop is CASSQDRLAGGRGYEQYF. For the CDR3, the DNA is TGTGCCAGCAGCCAAGATCGTCTAGCGGGAGGCCGCGGTTACGAGCAGTACTTC. This sequence joins TRBV3-1 and TRBJ2-7, with 11 bases identical to TRBD2. This CDR3 is built from 18 residues. V lost 0 bases to trimming and J lost 4 bases; unmatched junction nucleotides: 11. Germline V gene lookup returns CDR1 LGHDT and CDR2 YNNKEL (reference sequence).

The chain combines TRBV29-1 with TRBJ2-1; perhaps TRBD2 as D (5 bases). The ends were cut back, 5 bases at V and 10 bases at J, with 15 bases in the middle. Germline loops: CDR1 SQVTM, CDR2 ANQGSEA. The CDR3 loop spans 12 amino acids. DNA of the CDR3: TGCAGCGTTCCCGTCCGAAAGCGGGAGCAGTTCTTC. Its translation: CSVPVRKREQFF.

This clonotype was observed at least ten times. The V call is TRBV27, the J call TRBJ2-1; a weak D match, TRBD1 (5 bases). V was trimmed by 5 bases and J by 5 bases, leaving 10 bases between them. The CDR3 runs 13 residues. Germline-derived CDR1 and CDR2 are MNHEY and SMNVEV (reference sequence). The CDR3 DNA sequence: TGTGCCAGCAGTCCGCGACAGAACAATGAGCAGTTCTTC. Translation: CASSPRQNNEQFF.

The CDR3 here is CAGLGRGSYNEQFF. DNA of the CDR3: TGTGCCGGGCTCGGTAGGGGGAGCTACAATGAGCAGTTCTTC. V usage is TRBV30 and J usage is TRBJ2-1, with D tentatively TRBD1 (6 bases). From germline, CDR1 is GTSNPN and CDR2 SVGIG (reference sequence). CDR3 length: 14 residues. V gave up 8 bases and J gave up 3 bases, with 17 bases separating them.

The chain carries TRBV20-1 and TRBJ2-5, with 12 bases identical to TRBD2. Germline trimming cut 6 bases from V and 5 bases from J; bases unmatched to any gene: 10. This CDR3 has 15 amino acids. Per germline, CDR1 DFQATT and CDR2 SNEGSKA (reference sequence). CDR3 sequence reads: CSAVTSTSGSETQYF. The CDR3 bases are TGCAGTGCCGTAACCTCGACTAGCGGGAGTGAGACCCAGTACTTC.

The V call is TRBV7-9, the J call TRBJ2-7; 7 bases are a match to TRBD2. The junction had 9 bases not matched to a gene; V was cut back by 1 base and J by 3 bases. The CDR3 runs to 16 residues. Germline assignment: CDR1 SEHNR and CDR2 FQNEAQ (reference sequence). The CDR3 nucleotides read TGTGCCAGCAGCTTAGAGGGTCGGCTAGCGGACTACGAGCAGTACTTC. As protein: CASSLEGRLADYEQYF.

This clonotype was recorded at least ten times. The rearrangement uses TRBV5-1 and TRBJ2-1, with D possibly called TRBD1 or TRBD2 (6 bases each). Looked up from germline, CDR1 is SGHRS and CDR2 is YFSETQ. The CDR3 contains 16 residues. The V and J ends lost 0 bases and 0 bases respectively, with 10 bases between them. The CDR3 DNA reads as TGCGCCAGCAGCTTGGCCGCGGGACACTCCTACAATGAGCAGTTCTTC. It codes for CASSLAAGHSYNEQFF.

This clonotype was recorded many times. The CDR3, as DNA: TGTGCCAGCAGTTTAAGACCTAATTCACCCCTCCACTTT. It specifies CASSLRPNSPLHF. The chain carries TRBV12-3 or TRBV12-4 and TRBJ1-6; D is unclear. CDR3 length: 13 residues. The germline V and J ends were trimmed by 2 bases and 6 bases, with 5 bases remaining between them.

Points on this clonotype: With a much larger clone just one base away, this may be a read error. The chain is built from TRBV15 and TRBJ1-3; D unclear. The CDR3 has 13 residues. Per germline, CDR1 LNHNV and CDR2 YYDKDF (reference sequence). CDR3 coding DNA: TGTGCCACCAGCAGGGGTTCGGGAAACACCATAAATTTT. This translates into CATSRGSGNTINF.

This clonotype was detected ten times or more. V is TRBV28 and J is TRBJ2-1; 9 positions agree with TRBD2. The CDR3 covers 15 residues. After removal of 5 bases from V and 6 bases from J, the junction contained 8 bases not matched to a gene. Germline values: CDR1 MDHEN, CDR2 SYDVKM. The CDR3 DNA reads TGTGCCAGCAGTCCCATAGCGGGAGTTCCCAATGAGCAGTTCTTC. Translation gives CASSPIAGVPNEQFF.